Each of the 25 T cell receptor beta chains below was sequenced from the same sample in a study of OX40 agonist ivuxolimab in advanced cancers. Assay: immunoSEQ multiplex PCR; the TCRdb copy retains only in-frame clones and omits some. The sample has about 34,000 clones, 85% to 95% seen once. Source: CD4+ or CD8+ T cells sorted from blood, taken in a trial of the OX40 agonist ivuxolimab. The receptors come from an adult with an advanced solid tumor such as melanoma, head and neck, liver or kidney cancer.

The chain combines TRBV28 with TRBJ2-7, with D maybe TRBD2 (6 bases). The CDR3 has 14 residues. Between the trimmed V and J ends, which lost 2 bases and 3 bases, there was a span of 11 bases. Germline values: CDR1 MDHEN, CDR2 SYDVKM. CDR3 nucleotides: TGTGCCAGCAGTTTAGTCAGGGAGGTCTACGAGCAGTACTTC. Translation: CASSLVREVYEQYF.

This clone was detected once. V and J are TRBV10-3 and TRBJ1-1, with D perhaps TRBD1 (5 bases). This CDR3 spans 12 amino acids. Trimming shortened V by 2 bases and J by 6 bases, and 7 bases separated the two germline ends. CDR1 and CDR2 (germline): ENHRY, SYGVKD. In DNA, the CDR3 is TGTGCCATCAGTGAGGGAGGGGCTGAAGCTTTCTTT. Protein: CAISEGGAEAFF.

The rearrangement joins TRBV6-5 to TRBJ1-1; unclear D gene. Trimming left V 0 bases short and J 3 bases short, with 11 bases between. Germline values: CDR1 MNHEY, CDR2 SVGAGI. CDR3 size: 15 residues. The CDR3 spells CASSYSIKIHTEAFF. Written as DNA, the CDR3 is TGTGCCAGCAGTTACTCGATTAAAATTCACACTGAAGCTTTCTTT.

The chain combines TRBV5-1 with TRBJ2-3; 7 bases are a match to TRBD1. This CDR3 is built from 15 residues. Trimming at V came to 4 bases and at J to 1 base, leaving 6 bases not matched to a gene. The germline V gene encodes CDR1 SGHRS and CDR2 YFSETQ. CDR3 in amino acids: CASSETGVRTDTQYF. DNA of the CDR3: TGCGCCAGCAGCGAAACAGGGGTCCGCACAGATACGCAGTATTTT.

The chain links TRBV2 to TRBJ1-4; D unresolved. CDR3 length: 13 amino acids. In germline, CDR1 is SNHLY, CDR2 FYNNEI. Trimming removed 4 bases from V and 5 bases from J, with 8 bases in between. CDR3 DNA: TGTGCCAGCAGTGTTCGTAGGAATGAAAAACTGTTTTTT. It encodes CASSVRRNEKLFF.

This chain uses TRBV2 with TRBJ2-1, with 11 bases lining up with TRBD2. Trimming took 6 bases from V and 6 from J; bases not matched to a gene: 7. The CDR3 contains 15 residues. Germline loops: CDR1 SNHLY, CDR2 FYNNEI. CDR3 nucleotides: TGTGCCAGCAGCAGAGCTAGCGGGAGGAGCAATGAGCAGTTCTTC. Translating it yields CASSRASGRSNEQFF.

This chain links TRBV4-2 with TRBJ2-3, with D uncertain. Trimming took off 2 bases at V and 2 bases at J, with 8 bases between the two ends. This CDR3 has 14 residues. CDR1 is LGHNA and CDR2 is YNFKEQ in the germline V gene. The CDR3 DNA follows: TGTGCCAGCAGCCAAAGTAGGAACACAGATACGCAGTATTTT. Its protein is CASSQSRNTDTQYF.

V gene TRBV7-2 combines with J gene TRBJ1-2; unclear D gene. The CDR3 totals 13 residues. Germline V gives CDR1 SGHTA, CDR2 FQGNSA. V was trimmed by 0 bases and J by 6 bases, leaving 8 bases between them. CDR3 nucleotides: TGTGCCAGCAGCTTAGCCCAGGCTCATGGCTACACCTTC. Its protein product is CASSLAQAHGYTF. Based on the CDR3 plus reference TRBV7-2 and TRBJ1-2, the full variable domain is GAGVSQSPSNKVTEKGKDVELRCDPISGHTALYWYRQSLGQGLEFLIYFQGNSAPDKSGLPSDRFSAERTGGSVSTLTIQRTQQEDSAVYLCASSLAQAHGYTFGSGTRLTVV.

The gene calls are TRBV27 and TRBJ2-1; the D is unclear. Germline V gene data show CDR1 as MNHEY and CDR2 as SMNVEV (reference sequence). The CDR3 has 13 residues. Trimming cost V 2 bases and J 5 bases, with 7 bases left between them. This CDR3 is CASSLTLNNEQFF. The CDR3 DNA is TGTGCCAGCAGTTTAACACTTAACAATGAGCAGTTCTTC.

CDR3 nucleotide sequence: TGCGCCAGCAGACCCTTTGCGGGAGGGGACGAGCAGTACTTC. Its protein is CASRPFAGGDEQYF. The chain carries TRBV4-1 and TRBJ2-7; 9 nucleotides agree with TRBD2. CDR1 and CDR2 from the germline V gene are MGHRA and YSYEKL. The J segment lost 5 bases and the V segment lost 6 bases, leaving 8 bases of the junction unmatched. There are 14 residues in the CDR3.

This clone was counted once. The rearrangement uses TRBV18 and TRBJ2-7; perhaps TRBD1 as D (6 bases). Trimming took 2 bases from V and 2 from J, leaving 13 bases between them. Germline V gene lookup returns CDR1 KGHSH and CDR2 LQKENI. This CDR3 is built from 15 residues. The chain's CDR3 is CASSPAPGTTYEQYF. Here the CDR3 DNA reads TGTGCCAGCTCACCAGCCCCCGGGACAACCTACGAGCAGTACTTC.

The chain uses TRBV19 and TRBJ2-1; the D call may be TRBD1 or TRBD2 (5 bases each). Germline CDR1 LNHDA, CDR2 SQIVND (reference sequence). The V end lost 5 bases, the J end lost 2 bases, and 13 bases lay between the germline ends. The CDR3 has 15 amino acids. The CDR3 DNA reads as TGTGCCAGTAGTCGGGGACCCGACCCCTACAATGAGCAGTTCTTC. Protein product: CASSRGPDPYNEQFF.

The CDR3 is CASSLNRAQSEQYF. The CDR3, as DNA: TGTGCCAGCAGCTTAAATCGCGCTCAATCCGAGCAGTACTTC. The chain recombines TRBV7-3 with TRBJ2-7, with D uncertain. The CDR3 runs 14 residues. The germline V gene has CDR1 SGHTA and CDR2 FQGTGA. V was trimmed by 1 base and J by 6 bases, leaving 13 bases between them.

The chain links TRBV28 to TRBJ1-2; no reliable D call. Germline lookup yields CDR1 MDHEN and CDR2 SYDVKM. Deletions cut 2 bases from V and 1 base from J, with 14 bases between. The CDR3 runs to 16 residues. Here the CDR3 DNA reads TGTGCCAGCAGTTTAAGCTGGGCCCAACTTAACTATGGCTACACCTTC. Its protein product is CASSLSWAQLNYGYTF.

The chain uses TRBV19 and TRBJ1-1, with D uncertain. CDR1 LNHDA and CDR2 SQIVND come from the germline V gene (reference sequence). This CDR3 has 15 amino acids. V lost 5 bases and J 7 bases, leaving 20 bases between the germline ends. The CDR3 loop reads CASSFPSGSSGEAFF. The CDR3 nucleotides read TGTGCCAGTAGTTTTCCATCGGGGTCTTCGGGTGAAGCTTTCTTT.

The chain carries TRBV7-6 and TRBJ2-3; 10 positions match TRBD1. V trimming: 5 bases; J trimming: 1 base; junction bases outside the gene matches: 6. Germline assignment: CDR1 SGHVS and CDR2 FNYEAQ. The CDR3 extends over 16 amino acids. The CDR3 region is CASSPLGQGGTDTQYF. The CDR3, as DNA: TGTGCCAGCAGCCCTCTAGGACAGGGGGGCACAGATACGCAGTATTTT.

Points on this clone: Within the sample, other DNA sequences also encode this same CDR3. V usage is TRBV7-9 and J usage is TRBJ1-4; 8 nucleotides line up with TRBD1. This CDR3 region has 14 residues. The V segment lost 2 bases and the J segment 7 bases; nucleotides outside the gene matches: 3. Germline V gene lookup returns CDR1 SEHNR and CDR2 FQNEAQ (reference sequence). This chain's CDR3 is CASSLNRGSEKLFF. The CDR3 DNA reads TGTGCCAGCAGCTTAAACAGGGGGAGTGAAAAACTGTTTTTT.

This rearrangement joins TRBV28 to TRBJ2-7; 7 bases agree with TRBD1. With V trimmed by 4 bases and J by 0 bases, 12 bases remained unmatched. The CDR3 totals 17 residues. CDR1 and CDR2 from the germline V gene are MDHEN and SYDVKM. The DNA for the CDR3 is TGTGCCAGCAGTTCGACAGGGAAAGGCCCTGACTCCTACGAGCAGTACTTC. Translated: CASSSTGKGPDSYEQYF.

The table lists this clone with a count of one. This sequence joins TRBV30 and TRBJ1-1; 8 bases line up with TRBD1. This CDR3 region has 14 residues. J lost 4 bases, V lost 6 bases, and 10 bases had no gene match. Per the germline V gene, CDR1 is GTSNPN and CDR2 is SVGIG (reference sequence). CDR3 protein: CACYPTGAPTEAFF. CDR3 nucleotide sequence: TGTGCCTGCTACCCGACAGGGGCCCCCACTGAAGCTTTCTTT.

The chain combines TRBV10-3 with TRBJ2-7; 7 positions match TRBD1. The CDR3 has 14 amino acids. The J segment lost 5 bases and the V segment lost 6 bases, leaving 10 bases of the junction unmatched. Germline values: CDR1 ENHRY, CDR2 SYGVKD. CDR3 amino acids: CAIRESTGNDEQYF. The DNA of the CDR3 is TGTGCCATCAGAGAATCGACAGGGAACGACGAGCAGTACTTC.

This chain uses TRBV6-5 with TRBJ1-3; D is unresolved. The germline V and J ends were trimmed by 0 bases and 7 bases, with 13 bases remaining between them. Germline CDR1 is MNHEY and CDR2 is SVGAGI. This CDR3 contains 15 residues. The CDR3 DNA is TGTGCCAGCAGTTACTCTGGTCGGGTCGGGAACACCATATATTTT. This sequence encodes CASSYSGRVGNTIYF.

Written as DNA, the CDR3 is TGTGCCAGCAGCTCGACAGGGGAAGAGACCCAGTACTTC. This gives the protein CASSSTGEETQYF. The chain combines TRBV11-2 with TRBJ2-5, with TRBD1 identical over 8 bases. V lost 4 bases, J lost 3 bases, and 1 base stayed unmatched. The CDR3 runs to 13 residues. Per the germline V gene, CDR1 is SGHAT and CDR2 is FQNNGV.

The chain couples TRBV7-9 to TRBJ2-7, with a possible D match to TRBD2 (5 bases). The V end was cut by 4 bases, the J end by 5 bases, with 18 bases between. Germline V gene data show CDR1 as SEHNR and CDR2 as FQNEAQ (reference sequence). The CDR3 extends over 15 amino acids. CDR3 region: CASSYRTGIGNEQYF. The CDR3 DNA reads TGTGCCAGCAGCTATAGGACGGGGATCGGAAACGAGCAGTACTTC.

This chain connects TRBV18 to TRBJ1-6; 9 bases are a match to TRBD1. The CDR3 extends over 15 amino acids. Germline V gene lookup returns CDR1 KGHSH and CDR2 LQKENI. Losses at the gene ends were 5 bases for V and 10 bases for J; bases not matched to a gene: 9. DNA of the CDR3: TGTGCCAGCTCAACCGGGACAGGGACCGGGTCACCCCTCCACTTT. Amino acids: CASSTGTGTGSPLHF.

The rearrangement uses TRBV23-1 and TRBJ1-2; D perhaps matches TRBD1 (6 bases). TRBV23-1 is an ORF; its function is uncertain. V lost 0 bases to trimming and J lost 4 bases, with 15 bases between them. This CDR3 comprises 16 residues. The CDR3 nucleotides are TGCGCCAGCAGTCAATCGGGGGCAGCCTGTACCTATGGCTACACCTTC. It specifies CASSQSGAACTYGYTF.